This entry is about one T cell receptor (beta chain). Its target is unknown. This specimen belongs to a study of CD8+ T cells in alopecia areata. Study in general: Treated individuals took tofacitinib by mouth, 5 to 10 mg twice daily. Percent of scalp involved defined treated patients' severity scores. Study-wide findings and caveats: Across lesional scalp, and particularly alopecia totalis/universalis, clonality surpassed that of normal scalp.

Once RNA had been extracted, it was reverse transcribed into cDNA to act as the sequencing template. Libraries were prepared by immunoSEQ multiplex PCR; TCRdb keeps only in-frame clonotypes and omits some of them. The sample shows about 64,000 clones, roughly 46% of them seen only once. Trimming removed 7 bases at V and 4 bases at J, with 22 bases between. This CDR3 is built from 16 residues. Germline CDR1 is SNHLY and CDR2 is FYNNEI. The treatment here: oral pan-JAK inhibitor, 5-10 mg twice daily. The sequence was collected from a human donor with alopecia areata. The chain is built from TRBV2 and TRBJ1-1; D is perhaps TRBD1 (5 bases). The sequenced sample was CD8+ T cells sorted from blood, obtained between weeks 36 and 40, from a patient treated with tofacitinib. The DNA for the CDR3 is TGTGCCAGCATGGAGTCCAGGGTCCTGGGGGGCACTGAAGCTTTCTTT. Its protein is CASMESRVLGGTEAFF. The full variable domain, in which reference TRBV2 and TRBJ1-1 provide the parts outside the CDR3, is EPEVTQTPSHQVTQMGQEVILRCVPISNHLYFYWYRQILGQKVEFLVSFYNNEISEKSEIFDDQFSVERPDGSNFTLKIRSTKLEDSAMYFCASMESRVLGGTEAFFGQGTRLTVV.